The sequence of this TCR beta chain was determined in a study of T cells in Graves' hyperthyroidism and ophthalmopathy. Study background: Any treatment followed the collection of peripheral blood at initial diagnosis. Regarding the study as a whole: Ophthalmopathy stood apart from stable hyperthyroidism in a 13 V-J model.

Newly diagnosed patients aged 18 to 65 had hyperthyroidism of under 2 months' duration. PBMCs were sourced from roughly 10 ml fresh peripheral blood. The length of the CDR3 is 15 residues. The junction had 10 bases not matched to a gene; V was cut back by 4 bases and J by 6 bases. CDR1 GTSNPN and CDR2 SVGIG come from the germline V gene (reference sequence). What was amplified from RNA transcripts were TCR beta CDR3 regions. In the first-round RT-PCR of the TCR CDR3, the HTBI primer set was used. TCRdb redid the calling of the multiplex PCR reads with MiXCR, one entry per CDR3 protein. The table shows approximately 400,000 distinct CDR3 sequences, with approximately 15% occurring only once. Many counts were recorded for this clonotype. Its antigen is unidentified.

The chain carries TRBV30 and TRBJ2-2, with 8 bases fitting TRBD2. The source of this sequence is a woman aged 55-70 years with Graves' hyperthyroidism. Sequencing was done on a sample of blood. The chain's CDR3 is CAWNLGRAGAGELFF. DNA for the CDR3: TGTGCCTGGAATCTCGGGAGGGCCGGAGCCGGGGAGCTGTTTTTT.